This T cell receptor (beta chain) emerged from a study of OX40 agonist ivuxolimab in advanced cancers. TCRdb's table, derived via immunoSEQ multiplex PCR, lists solely in-frame clones and lacks some. The data hold approximately 11,000 clones, with 60% to 80% observed a single time. Germline V CDR1 and CDR2: SGHNT, YYREEE (reference sequence). The CDR3 consists of 15 residues. Unmatched junction bases numbered 6, after V lost 0 bases and J lost 4 bases. The sample was CD4+ or CD8+ T cells sorted from blood, taken in a trial of the OX40 agonist ivuxolimab. This TCR derives from an adult with an advanced solid tumor such as melanoma, head and neck, liver or kidney cancer. The J gene is TRBJ2-5, the V gene TRBV5-4; 7 bases agree with TRBD2. CDR3 protein: CASSLVAGVGETQYF. CDR3 DNA: TGTGCCAGCAGCTTGGTTGCGGGAGTGGGAGAGACCCAGTACTTC.